The text below deals with one T cell receptor (beta chain). Cohort 3 donors were reported recovered after two negative PCRs, clearance, or symptom resolution. The data were taken from a study of blood T cell repertoires in COVID-19. Per the germline V gene, CDR1 is GTSNPN and CDR2 is SVGIG (reference sequence). V dropped 6 bases and J dropped 5; count of bases not matched to a gene: 4. The CDR3 runs 13 residues. Source study methods: Nucleated cell number was recorded as an estimate derived from reference gene primer amplification. Using immunoSEQ multiplex PCR, the repertoire was profiled, and TCRdb retains in-frame clones only, with some absent. From that table come the V and J calls and clone size; the DNA was used to work out D and trimming. The table lists some 150,000 clones, roughly 90% of them singletons, with around 0.77% in the top ten.

The chain joins TRBV30 to TRBJ1-6, with 7 bases lining up with TRBD1. Sequencing was done on a sample of PBMCs or T cells enriched from blood (not recorded which). The sequence was obtained from a woman aged 18 to 35 who had recovered from COVID-19. The CDR3 nucleotides are TGTGCCTGTACCGGGACAGATAATTCACCCCTCCACTTT. Its translation: CACTGTDNSPLHF.